This T cell receptor (beta chain) was sequenced for a study of cytomegalovirus exposure and HLA in healthy donors. For the study at large: An analysis done earlier identified more than 100 million unique TCR beta sequences from 150 million to 200 million T cells.

This clone was detected only a few times. Antigen specificity is unknown. Study-wide results and limits: One variant, a missense change in DCLRE1C, was linked in a later analysis to TCR beta V- and J-gene trimming.

The study ran its PCR with 60 Vbeta and 13 Jbeta primers. Produced via immunoSEQ multiplex PCR; TCRdb's table is partial and in-frame only. The sample has around 150,000 clones, roughly 75% seen once. Unmatched junction bases numbered 8, after V lost 7 bases and J lost 1 base. This CDR3 is built from 14 residues. Germline CDR1 reads SQVTM; CDR2 reads ANQGSEA. This TCR was recovered from a man aged 18-30 years in good health and CMV-seronegative. Sequencing used PBMCs. J is TRBJ1-2 and V is TRBV29-1; 8 bases agree with TRBD1. CDR3 nucleotide sequence: TGCAGCGCCTTGACAGGGGTAAATAACTATGGCTACACCTTC. Encoded protein: CSALTGVNNYGYTF.